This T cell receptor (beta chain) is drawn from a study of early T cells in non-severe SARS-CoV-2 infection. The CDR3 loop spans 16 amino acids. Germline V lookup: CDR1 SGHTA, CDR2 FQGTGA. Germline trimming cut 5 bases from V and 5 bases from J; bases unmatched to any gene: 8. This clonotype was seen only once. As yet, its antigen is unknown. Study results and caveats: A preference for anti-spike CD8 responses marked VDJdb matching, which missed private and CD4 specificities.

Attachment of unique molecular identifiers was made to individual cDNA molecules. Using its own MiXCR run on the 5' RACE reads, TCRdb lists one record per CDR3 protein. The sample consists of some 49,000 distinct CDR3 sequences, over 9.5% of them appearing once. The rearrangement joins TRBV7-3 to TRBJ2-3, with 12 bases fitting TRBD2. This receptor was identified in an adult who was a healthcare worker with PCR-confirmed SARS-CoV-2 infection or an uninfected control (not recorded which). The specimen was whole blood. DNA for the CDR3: TGTGCCAGCAGCACAAGACTAGCGGGGGCAAAAGATACGCAGTATTTT. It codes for CASSTRLAGAKDTQYF.